This is a list of T cell receptor beta chains from one sample in a study of T cell responses to AZD1222 COVID-19 vaccine. Profiled with immunoSEQ multiplex PCR; TCRdb holds only in-frame clones, not every one. The repertoire has around 100,000 clones, about 87% of them found once; the top ten carry 1.8%. The material was peripheral blood, obtained on day 0 of AZD1222 vaccination. Receptors were obtained from an adult in good health. CDR3s include the opening cysteine and the closing phenylalanine or tryptophan. The order of the fields is V gene, clone size, D gene, J gene, CDR3 DNA, CDR3 protein. A D gene is named only where the DNA matches it firmly. Clone size is given for some rows only: seen once, a few or many times, or a class if the clone is expanded.

>TRBV4-1|few|.|TRBJ1-1
TGCGCCAGCAGCCAACAGACCCAGGGATTTGGGACTGAAGCTTTCTTT
CASSQQTQGFGTEAFF
>TRBV28|.|.|TRBJ1-4
TGTGCCAGCAGTCCTGGACAGCTTACTAATGAAAAACTGTTTTTT
CASSPGQLTNEKLFF
>TRBV5-5|once|TRBD2|TRBJ2-1
TGTGCCAGCAGCTTGGAAGCATCGGCTAGCGGGAGGAGGTACTACAATGAGCAGTTCTTC
CASSLEASASGRRYYNEQFF
>TRBV2|.|TRBD1|TRBJ1-1
TGTGCCAGCAAAAAACGGACAGGGCAAGATGAAGCTTTCTTT
CASKKRTGQDEAFF
>TRBV19|once|TRBD1|TRBJ2-2
TGTGCCAGTAACCATGACAGGGCCGGGGAGCTGTTTTTT
CASNHDRAGELFF
>TRBV30|.|.|TRBJ1-3
TGTGCCTGGAGTAGGGAGATTACTATTTCTGGAAACACCATATATTTT
CAWSREITISGNTIYF
>TRBV6-4|.|TRBD1|TRBJ2-4
TGTGCCAGCAGTGCAGAGAGCGGGACAGGGAACATTCAGTACTTC
CASSAESGTGNIQYF
>TRBV20-1|.|.|TRBJ2-1
TGCAGTGCTACCCCCTACAATGAGCAGTTCTTC
CSATPYNEQFF
>TRBV5-1|.|.|TRBJ1-2
TGCGCCAGCAGCTTAAGCCCGGGAGGCTACACCTTC
CASSLSPGGYTF
>TRBV27|.|TRBD1|TRBJ1-5
TGTGCCAGCAGGGTGGGACAGGGATTGTCTCAGCCCCAGCATTTT
CASRVGQGLSQPQHF
>TRBV9|.|.|TRBJ1-1
TGTGCCAGCAGCGAAGGTGGGGGATTAGGGAACACTGAAGCTTTCTTT
CASSEGGGLGNTEAFF